This entry describes one TCR beta chain. Its antigen is still unknown. No base quality values were provided; no much bigger clone lies one nucleotide off. The sample's time point label, decoded: baseline before first vaccination. The vaccinee samples were drawn from two UK trials, COV001 and COV002, one of which was a single-blind randomized controlled phase 2/3 trial testing AZD1222 (ChAdOx1 nCoV-19) in healthy adults. For TCRbeta chain sequencing, PBMC samples from trial participants were taken at day 0 and at day 28 after the second dose. The sample is drawn from a study of T cell responses to AZD1222 COVID-19 vaccine (dated by TCRdb to the early 2020s). About the investigation overall: Because spike-specific TCR depth and breadth did not differ between the two schedules, AZD1222 recipients who got a second dose at roughly 4 weeks were pooled with those who got a second dose at roughly 12 weeks. Trial participants were enrolled by age into subgroups of 18-55, 56-69 and 70-plus years, and about 150, 27 and 61 TCR-sequenced participants, respectively, were included in these subgroups. TCR sequencing was performed for about 240 trial participants, of whom about 200 were given two doses of AZD1222 and some 26 were given two doses of MenACWY control vaccine.

The germline V gene gives CDR1 as SGHRS and CDR2 as YFSETQ. V loses 1 base, J loses 1 base, and the germline ends lie 14 bases apart. From cysteine to phenylalanine, the CDR3 is 16 amino acids long. The CDR3 DNA has 48 bases and is translated from base 1. Beyond this particular receptor, the publication reports: Reportedly, close to half of the unique spike-specific TCRs recognized epitopes lying outside the regions that are mutated in the B.1.351 and B.1.1.7 variants. In the small 56-69-year group, the increase in depth fell short of significance, most likely because of low power. Participants were mostly white British and included more females than males, and it was suggested by the authors that clonal diversity may have been underestimated. No day 14 peak-response samples were available, so repertoires were characterized only after the peak T cell response. Conclusions about previously exposed vaccinees are limited, since just five to seven AZD1222 recipients were seropositive for SARS-CoV-2 at baseline. The vaccine-associated CD4 TCRs covered the entire spike protein, and the dominant responses fell in regions 160-218 and 743-854. A significant rise in spike-specific TCR breadth and depth was observed after two AZD1222 doses relative to day 0 and relative to MenACWY recipients.

The CDR3 regions of human TCRbeta chains were analyzed by immunosequencing. For the original study's pipeline: TCRs in the repertoires were matched against a reference library of SARS-CoV-2-specific TCRs that had been generated with the MIRA antigen-specificity platform. Breadth was defined as the fraction of unique TCRs that were SARS-CoV-2-associated, and depth was defined as the fraction of total T cells that were SARS-CoV-2-associated. Using the MIRA data, each spike-specific TCR was assigned both to the spike region to which the TCR was reactive and to a CD4 or CD8 class. Log10-transformed breadth and depth values were compared by one-way ANOVA with Sidak's multiple comparisons tests. This immuneACCESS table, as held by TCRdb, lists in-frame sequences with V and J called but not all clones. Of the missing ones, under half trace to an unresolved V gene in checked studies; the others have no known cause. V, J and clone size are taken as reported in that table, and D and trimming were inferred from the DNA itself. The sample yields approximately 180,000 clones; about 86% were counted once. The ten biggest clones cover approximately 8% of the sample.

The sequence derives from an adult in good health. The material was peripheral blood, obtained on day 0 of AZD1222 vaccination. In this chain, TRBV5-1 is recombined with TRBJ1-1, with the identity of the D gene unclear. CDR3 reads: CASSLRSTGTNTEAFF. The nucleotides are TGCGCCAGCAGCTTGCGGTCCACTGGCACGAACACTGAAGCTTTCTTT.